The 28 T cell receptor beta chains presented below share a single source sample, sequenced in a study of blood T cell repertoires in COVID-19. Produced via immunoSEQ multiplex PCR; TCRdb's table is partial and in-frame only. The table has about 420,000 clones, about 90% seen once; the top ten hold around 0.92%. The sequenced sample was peripheral blood. These receptors were collected from a man aged 18 to 30 with COVID-19, enrolled during active disease.

V is TRBV11-1 and J is TRBJ1-2; 10 bases fit TRBD1. The CDR3 is made up of 13 amino acids. V shed 5 bases and J 6 bases; nucleotides not matched to a gene: 3. The V gene's germline CDR1 is SGHAT and CDR2 FQDESV (reference sequence). The CDR3 DNA reads TGTGCCAGCAGCAGGGACAGGGGAGATGGCTACACCTTC. It encodes CASSRDRGDGYTF.

The rearrangement uses TRBV9 and TRBJ2-2; 7 bases line up with TRBD1. The CDR3 has 20 amino acids. The V gene's germline CDR1 is SGDLS and CDR2 YYNGEE. J was trimmed by 0 bases and V by 0 bases; bases with no gene match: 14. The chain's CDR3 is CASSVAAGPQGLANTGELFF. The CDR3, as DNA: TGTGCCAGCAGCGTAGCCGCGGGTCCACAGGGGCTCGCGAACACCGGGGAGCTGTTTTTT.

The J gene is TRBJ2-7, the V gene TRBV3-1 (or the pseudogene TRBV3-2); D ambiguous. The CDR3 consists of 11 residues. Germline assignment: CDR1 LGHDT and CDR2 YNNKEL (reference sequence). Trimming pared 1 base from V and 6 bases from J, leaving 4 bases between. The CDR3: CASSQASEQYF. CDR3 sequence (DNA): TGTGCCAGCAGCCAAGCTTCCGAGCAGTACTTC.

The V gene is TRBV19, the J gene TRBJ1-6, with D possibly TRBD1 on 6 matching bases. Germline loops: CDR1 LNHDA, CDR2 SQIVND (reference sequence). The CDR3 has 15 residues. V was shortened by 1 base and J by 6 bases, with 10 bases between the two germline ends. CDR3 nucleotide sequence: TGTGCCAGTAGTATAGGCTCAGGGGCTAATTCACCCCTCCACTTT. Amino acids: CASSIGSGANSPLHF.

CDR3 sequence: CASSHWVRGKYEQYF. DNA for the CDR3: TGTGCCAGCAGCCACTGGGTGAGGGGGAAGTACGAGCAGTACTTC. The chain combines TRBV14 with TRBJ2-7; D is perhaps TRBD1 (6 bases). There are 15 residues in the CDR3. With 3 bases removed from V and 4 bases from J, the gap between germline ends came to 16 bases. Germline CDR1 reads SGHDN; CDR2 reads FVKESK.

The chain recombines TRBV19 with TRBJ1-6; TRBD1 matches 10 bases. The CDR3 spans 14 residues. V lost 5 bases to trimming and J lost 9 bases; unmatched junction nucleotides: 4. Germline V CDR1 and CDR2: LNHDA, SQIVND (reference sequence). The chain's CDR3 is CASSGQGVVSPLHF. In nucleotides, the CDR3 is TGTGCCAGTAGTGGACAGGGGGTAGTTTCACCCCTCCACTTT.

In this sample, this clone turned up a few times. The CDR3: CASTRAGELFF. The CDR3 DNA is TGTGCCAGCACGAGGGCCGGGGAGCTGTTTTTT. The chain has TRBV12-3 or TRBV12-4 and TRBJ2-2, with D perhaps matching TRBD2 (5 bases). This CDR3 contains 11 residues. V was trimmed by 7 bases and J by 6 bases, leaving 6 bases between them.

The J gene is TRBJ2-1, the V gene TRBV5-1, with 10 bases lining up with TRBD2. The CDR3 is 15 amino acids. J was trimmed by 10 bases and V by 2 bases; bases with no gene match: 9. Germline V CDR1 and CDR2: SGHRS, YFSETQ. CDR3 in DNA: TGCGCCAGCAGCTTTCAACTAGCGGGGCATGACGAGCAGTTCTTC. Its protein is CASSFQLAGHDEQFF.

This clone was seen only a few times. The chain recombines TRBV6-5 with TRBJ1-2; 8 bases match TRBD1. CDR3 length: 15 amino acids. Germline trimming cut 5 bases from V and 3 bases from J; bases unmatched to any gene: 8. The V gene's germline CDR1 is MNHEY and CDR2 SVGAGI. The CDR3 DNA sequence: TGTGCCAGCAGTCACGGACAGGGTTTGCACTATGGCTACACCTTC. This encodes CASSHGQGLHYGYTF.

The chain links TRBV27 to TRBJ2-7, with 11 bases matching TRBD2. V dropped 5 bases and J dropped 2; count of bases not matched to a gene: 5. The germline gives CDR1 MNHEY, CDR2 SMNVEV (reference sequence). There are 15 residues in the CDR3. The CDR3 nucleotides are TGTGCCAGCAGTAAGACTAGCGGGGAGGCCTACGAGCAGTACTTC. This gives the protein CASSKTSGEAYEQYF.

This chain uses TRBV24-1 with TRBJ2-5; TRBD2 aligns across 11 bases. Trimming took 9 bases from V and 3 from J; bases not matched to a gene: 2. Germline values: CDR1 KGHDR, CDR2 SFDVKD. The CDR3 is 13 residues long. The CDR3 reads CATGTSGKETQYF. CDR3 DNA: TGTGCCACCGGGACTAGCGGAAAAGAGACCCAGTACTTC.

The rearrangement joins TRBV24-1 to TRBJ2-1, with 10 bases lining up with TRBD2. J was trimmed by 7 bases and V by 6 bases; bases with no gene match: 2. This CDR3 region has 13 residues. The germline gives CDR1 KGHDR, CDR2 SFDVKD. CDR3 amino acids: CATSPSGGNEQFF. DNA for the CDR3: TGTGCCACCAGTCCTAGCGGGGGTAATGAGCAGTTCTTC.

The chain employs TRBV24-1 and TRBJ2-5; 7 bases fit TRBD2. V shed 5 bases, J shed 5 bases, and the junction held 7 bases outside the gene matches. CDR1 is KGHDR and CDR2 is SFDVKD in the germline V gene. This CDR3 has 14 amino acids. In DNA form, the CDR3 reads TGTGCCACCAGTGTGGGCGGGAGCTCGGAGACCCAGTACTTC. This translates into CATSVGGSSETQYF.

The chain carries TRBV12-3 or TRBV12-4 and TRBJ2-1; unclear D gene. V was cut by 3 bases and J by 5 bases, with 5 bases left in between. The CDR3 consists of 12 residues. This CDR3 is CASSFIHNEQFF. The CDR3 DNA is TGTGCCAGCAGTTTCATCCACAATGAGCAGTTCTTC.

This clone came up once. The chain employs TRBV30 and TRBJ2-7, with D possibly TRBD1 on 6 matching bases. The CDR3 has 13 residues. The ends were cut back, 7 bases at V and 2 bases at J, with 15 bases in the middle. CDR1 and CDR2 (germline): GTSNPN, SVGIG (reference sequence). In nucleotides, the CDR3 is TGTGCCTCAACAGGGATCTCCACCTACGAGCAGTACTTC. The encoded protein is CASTGISTYEQYF.

The rearrangement joins TRBV4-2 to TRBJ2-7, with TRBD2 identical over 7 bases. The CDR3 has 16 amino acids. Losses at the gene ends were 4 bases for V and 2 bases for J; bases not matched to a gene: 11. Germline V gives CDR1 LGHNA, CDR2 YNFKEQ. The CDR3 DNA is TGTGCCAGCAGCCTCTCCGTCGGGGGGAGGGCCTACGAGCAGTACTTC. Its translation is CASSLSVGGRAYEQYF.

The chain has TRBV7-8 and TRBJ2-1; D may be TRBD2 (7 bases). The CDR3 consists of 16 residues. The germline CDR1 and CDR2 sequences are SGHVS and FQNEAQ. The V end lost 5 bases, the J end lost 0 bases, and 14 bases lay between the germline ends. The CDR3 nucleotides read TGTGCCAGCAGCCGGGGGCGGGGGAGCTCCTACAATGAGCAGTTCTTC. It translates to CASSRGRGSSYNEQFF. The entire variable domain, with the rest obtained from reference TRBV7-8 and TRBJ2-1, is as follows: GAGVSQSPRYKVAKRGQDVALRCDPISGHVSLFWYQQALGQGPEFLTYFQNEAQLDKSGLPSDRFFAERPEGSVSTLKIQRTQQEDSAVYLCASSRGRGSSYNEQFFGPGTRLTVL.

The V call is TRBV19, the J call TRBJ1-6, with D possibly matching TRBD1 (5 bases). Germline values: CDR1 LNHDA, CDR2 SQIVND (reference sequence). The germline V and J ends were trimmed by 5 bases and 9 bases, with 11 bases remaining between them. CDR3 length: 13 amino acids. The CDR3 coding sequence is TGTGCCAGTAGTGCGGGGCGCGGTTCACCCCTCCACTTT. This translates into CASSAGRGSPLHF.

This chain links TRBV11-3 with TRBJ2-1, with TRBD2 identical over 8 bases. This CDR3 comprises 13 residues. Germline V gene data show CDR1 as SGHNT and CDR2 as YENEEA. V shed 5 bases, J shed 12 bases, and the junction held 9 bases outside the gene matches. The CDR3 reads CASSRGGRAWQFF. The CDR3 DNA is TGTGCCAGCAGCCGGGGGGGTAGGGCTTGGCAGTTCTTC.

This clone has a single count. This sequence joins TRBV30 and TRBJ1-2; 8 nucleotides match TRBD1. Germline CDR1 reads GTSNPN; CDR2 reads SVGIG (reference sequence). V lost 0 bases, J lost 8 bases, and 2 bases stayed unmatched. The CDR3 is made up of 12 amino acids. This chain's CDR3 is CAWSVQGVGYTF. CDR3 DNA sequence: TGTGCCTGGAGTGTACAGGGGGTGGGCTACACCTTC.

The genes are TRBV24-1 and TRBJ2-1; 7 bases line up with TRBD1. Germline CDR1 is KGHDR and CDR2 is SFDVKD. Losses at the gene ends were 4 bases for V and 2 bases for J; bases not matched to a gene: 1. The CDR3 is 14 residues long. The CDR3 loop is CATSDGTAYNEQFF. In nucleotides, the CDR3 is TGTGCCACCAGTGACGGGACAGCCTACAATGAGCAGTTCTTC.

The gene calls are TRBV6-5 and TRBJ2-2; no firm D call. Deletions cut 7 bases from V and 6 bases from J, with 6 bases between. The germline V gene has CDR1 MNHEY and CDR2 SVGAGI. There are 11 residues in the CDR3. Here the CDR3 reads CASTESGELFF. In DNA, the CDR3 is TGTGCCAGCACGGAGTCCGGGGAGCTGTTTTTT.

The chain uses TRBV18 and TRBJ2-1; 14 nucleotides agree with TRBD2. CDR1 and CDR2 (germline): KGHSH, LQKENI. J gave up 8 bases and V 7 bases, and 7 bases lay outside the gene matches. The CDR3 is 15 amino acids. The CDR3 region has the DNA TGTGCCAGCTTTACCGGGACTAGCGGGAGAGATGAGCAGTTCTTC. It is translated as CASFTGTSGRDEQFF.

This rearrangement joins TRBV4-1 to TRBJ2-5; D might be TRBD1 (5 bases). Between the trimmed V and J ends, which lost 4 bases and 5 bases, there was a span of 17 bases. The germline V gene encodes CDR1 MGHRA and CDR2 YSYEKL. CDR3 length: 15 amino acids. The CDR3, as DNA: TGCGCCAGCAGCCCTCGGATAGGGGCGGCGGAGACCCAGTACTTC. This codes for CASSPRIGAAETQYF.

V and J are TRBV27 and TRBJ2-7; 10 nucleotides agree with TRBD2. Germline assignment: CDR1 MNHEY and CDR2 SMNVEV (reference sequence). The CDR3 covers 16 residues. Losses at the gene ends were 2 bases for V and 2 bases for J; bases not matched to a gene: 6. CDR3 in DNA: TGTGCCAGCAGTTTAACGGCTAGCGGGAGCCCCTACGAGCAGTACTTC. It specifies CASSLTASGSPYEQYF.

The V gene is TRBV7-6, the J gene TRBJ2-7, with D unresolved. The V end lost 1 base, the J end lost 2 bases, and 12 bases lay between the germline ends. This CDR3 is 15 amino acids long. Germline CDR1 is SGHVS and CDR2 is FNYEAQ. The CDR3 is CASSLGSSSPYEQYF. The CDR3 DNA reads as TGTGCCAGCAGCTTAGGATCCTCGAGCCCCTACGAGCAGTACTTC.

The V call is TRBV14, the J call TRBJ2-7, with 10 nucleotides matching TRBD1. Germline V CDR1 and CDR2: SGHDN, FVKESK. The CDR3 consists of 13 residues. Trimming removed 4 bases from V and 6 bases from J; junction bases left unmatched: 3. The CDR3 bases are TGTGCCAGCAGCCCGGGACAGGGGATCGAGCAGTACTTC. The encoded protein is CASSPGQGIEQYF.

V is TRBV18 and J is TRBJ2-7; 10 nucleotides align to TRBD1. With 6 bases clipped from V and 2 bases from J, the junction kept 10 bases outside the gene matches. The CDR3 is 16 amino acids. CDR1 and CDR2 from the germline V gene are KGHSH and LQKENI. CDR3 nucleotides: TGTGCCAGCTCGCCCGACTGGGGGACAGGGGCCTACGAGCAGTACTTC. Residues: CASSPDWGTGAYEQYF.